This TCR beta chain was identified in a study of T cell responses to AZD1222 COVID-19 vaccine. Overall study findings and caveats: Nearly half of unique spike-specific TCRs reportedly avoided B.1.351 and B.1.1.7 mutated regions. There were mostly white British donors and more females than males, and clonal diversity was possibly underestimated. It was only 6 or 7 AZD1222 recipients who were seropositive at baseline.

The ends were cut back, 5 bases at V and 9 bases at J, with 17 bases in the middle. CDR3 length equals 14 residues. CDR1 is SEHNR and CDR2 is FQNEAQ in the germline V gene (reference sequence). In the case of this clone: Its antigen remains unidentified.

Generated by immunoSEQ multiplex PCR, the TCRdb table keeps only in-frame clones and is missing some. This table holds more than 95,000 clones, roughly 85% found once. The chain employs TRBV7-9 and TRBJ2-1; TRBD1 is a possible D gene (6 bases). The material was peripheral blood, obtained 28 days after the second AZD1222 dose. This TCR came from an adult who received the AZD1222 COVID-19 vaccine. DNA for the CDR3: TGTGCCAGCAGCCCAGGGGAGCGAGGAGGTGAGCAGTTCTTC. Its protein is CASSPGERGGEQFF.